A single sample is the source of the 7 T cell receptor beta chains below, sequenced in a study of radiotherapy plus CTLA-4 blockade in lung cancer. Assay used: immunoSEQ multiplex PCR; TCRdb lists only in-frame clones, some missing. The sample has around 38,000 clones, 70% to 90% seen once; the top ten hold about 20%. Sequences were derived from peripheral blood, sampled from a patient treated with radiotherapy plus ipilimumab. Receptors originate from a human donor with non-small cell lung cancer whose response to radiotherapy plus ipilimumab could not be evaluated.

This clone was seen more than once but under ten times. V gene TRBV5-5 combines with J gene TRBJ2-1, with no clear D. This CDR3 region has 15 residues. V was cut by 0 bases and J by 0 bases, with 7 bases left in between. Germline-derived CDR1 and CDR2 are SGHKS and YYEKEE (reference sequence). The CDR3 spells CASSLGLSSYNEQFF. As DNA, the CDR3 is TGTGCCAGCAGCTTGGGTCTGAGCTCCTACAATGAGCAGTTCTTC.

This rearrangement joins TRBV7-2 to TRBJ1-3, with D uncertain. Trimming took 2 bases from V and 7 from J, leaving 9 bases between them. Looked up from germline, CDR1 is SGHTA and CDR2 is FQGNSA. The CDR3 is made up of 13 amino acids. This CDR3 reads CASSLWEGNTIYF. CDR3 sequence (DNA): TGTGCCAGCAGCTTATGGGAGGGCAACACCATATATTTT.

This chain links TRBV28 with TRBJ2-5, with TRBD2 matching over 10 bases. The CDR3 spans 15 residues. Looked up from germline, CDR1 is MDHEN and CDR2 is SYDVKM. Trimming took 4 bases from V and 5 from J; bases not matched to a gene: 7. This CDR3 reads CASSSPLAGVETQYF. The CDR3 DNA sequence: TGTGCCAGCAGTTCGCCCCTAGCGGGGGTTGAGACCCAGTACTTC.

The V and J genes are TRBV11-2 and TRBJ2-7, with D perhaps TRBD2 (5 bases). CDR1 SGHAT and CDR2 FQNNGV come from the germline V gene. Trimming removed 4 bases at V and 2 bases at J, with 15 bases between. The CDR3 runs to 15 residues. The CDR3 here is CASSSDSPPPYEQYF. Here the CDR3 DNA reads TGTGCCAGCAGCTCGGACTCTCCGCCCCCCTACGAGCAGTACTTC.

This clone has just a few counts. The DNA for the CDR3 is TGCGCCAGCAGCCAAGATGGTGCGGGGGGGGCGGCGGAGCAGTTCTTC. This encodes CASSQDGAGGAAEQFF. V is TRBV4-3 and J is TRBJ2-1; 9 bases agree with TRBD2. Germline loops: CDR1 LGHNA, CDR2 YSLEER. J gave up 10 bases and V 0 bases, and 10 bases lay outside the gene matches. The CDR3 has 16 amino acids.

The count of this clone is one. This rearrangement joins TRBV18 to TRBJ2-1, with TRBD1 as a possible D gene (7 bases). Trimming stripped 4 bases from V and 8 bases from J, with 12 bases between. The CDR3 extends over 13 amino acids. Germline lookup yields CDR1 KGHSH and CDR2 LQKENI. CDR3 loop: CASSRGDRDEQFF. CDR3 bases: TGTGCCAGCTCACGGGGGGACAGAGATGAGCAGTTCTTC.

V is TRBV21-1 and J is TRBJ2-7; the table's D gene call, TRBD2, was not cross checked with the DNA. TRBV21-1 is termed a pseudogene. The CDR3 sequence is 16 residues long. The CDR3, as DNA: TGTGCCAGCAGCAACCTTAAGACTAGCGGGTCGTCCGAGCAGTACTTC. Residues: CASSNLKTSGSSEQYF.